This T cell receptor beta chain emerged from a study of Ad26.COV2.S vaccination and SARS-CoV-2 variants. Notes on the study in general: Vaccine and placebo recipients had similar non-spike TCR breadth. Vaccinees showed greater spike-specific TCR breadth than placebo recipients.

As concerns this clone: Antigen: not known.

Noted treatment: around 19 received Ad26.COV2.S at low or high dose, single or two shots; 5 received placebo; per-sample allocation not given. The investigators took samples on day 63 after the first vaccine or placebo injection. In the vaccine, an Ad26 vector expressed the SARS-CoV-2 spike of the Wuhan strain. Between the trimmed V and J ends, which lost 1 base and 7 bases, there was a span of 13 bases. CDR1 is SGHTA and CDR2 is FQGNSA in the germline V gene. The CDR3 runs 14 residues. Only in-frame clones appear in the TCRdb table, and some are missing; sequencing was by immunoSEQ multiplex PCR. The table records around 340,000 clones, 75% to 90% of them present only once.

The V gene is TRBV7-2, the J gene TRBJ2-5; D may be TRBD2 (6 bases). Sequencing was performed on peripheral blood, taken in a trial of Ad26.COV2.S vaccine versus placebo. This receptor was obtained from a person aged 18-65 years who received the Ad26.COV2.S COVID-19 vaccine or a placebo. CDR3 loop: CASSLEAAGGTQYF. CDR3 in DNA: TGTGCCAGCAGCTTAGAGGCCGCCGGGGGGACCCAGTACTTC.